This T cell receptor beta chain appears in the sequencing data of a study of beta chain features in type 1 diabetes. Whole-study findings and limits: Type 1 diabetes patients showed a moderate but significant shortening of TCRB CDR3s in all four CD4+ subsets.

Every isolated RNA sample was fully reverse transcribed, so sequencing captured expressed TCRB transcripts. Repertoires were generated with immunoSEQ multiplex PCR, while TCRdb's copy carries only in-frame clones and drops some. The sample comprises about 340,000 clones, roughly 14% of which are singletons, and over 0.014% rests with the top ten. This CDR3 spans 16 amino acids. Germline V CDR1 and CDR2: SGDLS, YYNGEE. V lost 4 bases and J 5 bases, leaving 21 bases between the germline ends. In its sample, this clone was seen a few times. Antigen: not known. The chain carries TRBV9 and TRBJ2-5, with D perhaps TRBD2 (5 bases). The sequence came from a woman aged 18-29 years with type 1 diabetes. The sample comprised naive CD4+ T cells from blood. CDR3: CASSPVSGDEWETQYF. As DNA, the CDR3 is TGTGCCAGCAGCCCCGTTTCCGGGGATGAGTGGGAGACCCAGTACTTC.